The rows below give T cell receptor beta chains drawn from one sample of a study of T cell repertoires in cytomegalovirus infection. TCRdb used MiXCR to reprocess the reads, holding one entry per CDR3 protein. The sample lists hundreds of thousands of distinct CDR3 sequences, 30% to 35% occurring once. The antigens these receptors bind are not known. Sequencing was performed on cultured CD8+ T cells from PBMCs, taken from culture after CMV antigen stimulation. The receptors were gathered from a human donor in good health (CMV status not recorded). Some clones in this sample may be carry-over from other donors' samples. CDR3s leave out the opening cysteine and the closing phenylalanine or tryptophan. A D gene is named only where the DNA matches it firmly.

d_gene | v_gene | CDR3aa
- | TRBV5-1 | ASSYYWMSSYNEQF
- | TRBV10-1 | ASSESSLVLDEQF
- | TRBV9 | ASSSQGNSNQPQH
TRBD1 | TRBV7-4 | ASSPADRTYEQY
TRBD2 | TRBV27 | ASSLWGLAGGPGTGELF
TRBD1 | TRBV7-6 | ASSLVHGTGGNLDGYT
- | TRBV9 | ASSTGDRTYNEQF
- | TRBV7-6 | ASSLILQEGMNTEAF
- | TRBV19 | ASSIDVSSYNEQF
TRBD1 | TRBV24-1 | ATSSDRGHTDTQY
TRBD2 | TRBV29-1 | SVRGLAENTGELF
- | TRBV7-6 | ASSLAIGGSDNEQF
- | TRBV4-1 | ASSQGWGPEQDTQY
TRBD2 | TRBV6-2/TRBV6-3 | ASSYSPSGGEDTQY
- | TRBV6-1 | AIPTGIGEQF
- | TRBV6-6 | ASSYSRTVYEQY
- | TRBV7-2 | ASSLDPGTNEKLF
- | TRBV14 | ASSQALGSDGNTIY
- | TRBV28 | ASSLVVSGELF
TRBD1 | TRBV4-1 | ASSQGLGQSNTEAF
TRBD1 | TRBV12-3/TRBV12-4 | ASSWTGGWNEQF
TRBD1 | TRBV27 | ASSLSGQGARGEQF
TRBD1 | TRBV27 | ASSYLGQSTYNEQF
- | TRBV27 | ASSFTYQGTGELF
- | TRBV19 | ASSIANRQETQY
- | TRBV19 | ASSIWGAGELF
- | TRBV7-6 | ASSLASENEQF
TRBD1 | TRBV29-1 | SVVPRDRGLGYT
TRBD1 | TRBV6-5 | ASSPGRGGRYVVDTQY
TRBD2 | TRBV6-6 | ASSPGLANEQY
TRBD1 | TRBV9 | ASSVVTGDTGELF
- | TRBV12-3/TRBV12-4 | ASSPTNEKLF
- | TRBV12-5 | ASVPAGRGYTDTQY
- | TRBV14 | ASSYRASLF
- | TRBV6-2/TRBV6-3 | ASSWTNPNTGELF
TRBD2 | TRBV20-1 | SATSGPQETQY
- | TRBV7-9 | ASSLRRPTEPHNYGYT
TRBD2 | TRBV20-1 | STFAGGIDTQY
- | TRBV6-1 | ASRLAVSVDEQY
- | TRBV28 | ASSLVGGAHGEQF
- | TRBV11-3 | ASSCWHRLIHQPQH
TRBD1 | TRBV7-6 | VSSPDRGSTIY
- | TRBV5-6 | ASSVLLTGTLEQY
TRBD1 | TRBV7-9 | ASSSIQGDKNIQY
- | TRBV3-1 | ASSLLSGTPIRGRTDTQY
TRBD1 | TRBV27 | ASSLSGEGQSNQPQH
- | TRBV12-3/TRBV12-4 | ASSGQMGYGYT
TRBD1 | TRBV11-2 | ASSSGQGGRNQPQH
- | TRBV6-1 | ASLSSEQF
TRBD1 | TRBV19 | ASSTRDRGRGNQPQH
- | TRBV7-8 | ASRKDTSYEQY
- | TRBV7-2 | ASPMSDTQY
TRBD1 | TRBV28 | ASSNRDRGSWKLF
TRBD2 | TRBV3-1 | ASSQDWPSGELTDTQY
TRBD1 | TRBV29-1 | SVGKTGFGRIHNEQF
TRBD1 | TRBV7-9 | ASSLPRGGDRVYQETQY
- | TRBV5-1 | ASSLAVGLDTQY